These 2 T cell receptor beta chains were all obtained from the same sample, sequenced in a study of shared clonotypes between healthy human individuals. This table comes from immunoSEQ multiplex PCR, and its TCRdb copy is limited to in-frame clones, with some not included. The table lists some 1.5 million clones, nearly 99% of them singletons, with around 0.47% in the top ten. What was sequenced was naive CD4+ T cells sorted from blood. The subset is: CD45RA+ positively selected. The source of these receptors is a man in his thirties or forties in good health.

The chain has TRBV7-3 and TRBJ2-5, with D possibly matching TRBD2 (6 bases). The CDR3 extends over 14 amino acids. Germline V lookup: CDR1 SGHTA, CDR2 FQGTGA. Trimming shortened V by 5 bases and J by 5 bases, and 15 bases separated the two germline ends. The CDR3 coding sequence is TGTGCCAGCAGCCCTTTTGAACGGGGGGAGACCCAGTACTTC. This encodes CASSPFERGETQYF.

The V call is TRBV6-6, the J call TRBJ2-7, with TRBD1 as a possible D gene (6 bases). Trimming cost V 0 bases and J 2 bases, with 14 bases left between them. Germline-derived CDR1 and CDR2 are MNHNY and SVGAGI (reference sequence). This CDR3 region has 16 residues. CDR3 nucleotide sequence: TGTGCCAGCAGTTACTCGGTCCGGGACATTACCTACGAGCAGTACTTC. Translated, it gives CASSYSVRDITYEQYF.